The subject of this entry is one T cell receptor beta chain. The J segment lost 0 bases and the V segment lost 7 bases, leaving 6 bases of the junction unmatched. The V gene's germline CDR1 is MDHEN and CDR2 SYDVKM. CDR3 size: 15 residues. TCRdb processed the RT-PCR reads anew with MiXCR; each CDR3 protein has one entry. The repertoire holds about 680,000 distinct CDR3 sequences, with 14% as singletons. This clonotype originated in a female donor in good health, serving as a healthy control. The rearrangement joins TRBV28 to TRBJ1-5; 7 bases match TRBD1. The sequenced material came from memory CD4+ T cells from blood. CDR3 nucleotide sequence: TGTGCCAGCACCATGACAGGGTTTAGCAATCAGCCCCAGCATTTT. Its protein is CASTMTGFSNQPQHF.